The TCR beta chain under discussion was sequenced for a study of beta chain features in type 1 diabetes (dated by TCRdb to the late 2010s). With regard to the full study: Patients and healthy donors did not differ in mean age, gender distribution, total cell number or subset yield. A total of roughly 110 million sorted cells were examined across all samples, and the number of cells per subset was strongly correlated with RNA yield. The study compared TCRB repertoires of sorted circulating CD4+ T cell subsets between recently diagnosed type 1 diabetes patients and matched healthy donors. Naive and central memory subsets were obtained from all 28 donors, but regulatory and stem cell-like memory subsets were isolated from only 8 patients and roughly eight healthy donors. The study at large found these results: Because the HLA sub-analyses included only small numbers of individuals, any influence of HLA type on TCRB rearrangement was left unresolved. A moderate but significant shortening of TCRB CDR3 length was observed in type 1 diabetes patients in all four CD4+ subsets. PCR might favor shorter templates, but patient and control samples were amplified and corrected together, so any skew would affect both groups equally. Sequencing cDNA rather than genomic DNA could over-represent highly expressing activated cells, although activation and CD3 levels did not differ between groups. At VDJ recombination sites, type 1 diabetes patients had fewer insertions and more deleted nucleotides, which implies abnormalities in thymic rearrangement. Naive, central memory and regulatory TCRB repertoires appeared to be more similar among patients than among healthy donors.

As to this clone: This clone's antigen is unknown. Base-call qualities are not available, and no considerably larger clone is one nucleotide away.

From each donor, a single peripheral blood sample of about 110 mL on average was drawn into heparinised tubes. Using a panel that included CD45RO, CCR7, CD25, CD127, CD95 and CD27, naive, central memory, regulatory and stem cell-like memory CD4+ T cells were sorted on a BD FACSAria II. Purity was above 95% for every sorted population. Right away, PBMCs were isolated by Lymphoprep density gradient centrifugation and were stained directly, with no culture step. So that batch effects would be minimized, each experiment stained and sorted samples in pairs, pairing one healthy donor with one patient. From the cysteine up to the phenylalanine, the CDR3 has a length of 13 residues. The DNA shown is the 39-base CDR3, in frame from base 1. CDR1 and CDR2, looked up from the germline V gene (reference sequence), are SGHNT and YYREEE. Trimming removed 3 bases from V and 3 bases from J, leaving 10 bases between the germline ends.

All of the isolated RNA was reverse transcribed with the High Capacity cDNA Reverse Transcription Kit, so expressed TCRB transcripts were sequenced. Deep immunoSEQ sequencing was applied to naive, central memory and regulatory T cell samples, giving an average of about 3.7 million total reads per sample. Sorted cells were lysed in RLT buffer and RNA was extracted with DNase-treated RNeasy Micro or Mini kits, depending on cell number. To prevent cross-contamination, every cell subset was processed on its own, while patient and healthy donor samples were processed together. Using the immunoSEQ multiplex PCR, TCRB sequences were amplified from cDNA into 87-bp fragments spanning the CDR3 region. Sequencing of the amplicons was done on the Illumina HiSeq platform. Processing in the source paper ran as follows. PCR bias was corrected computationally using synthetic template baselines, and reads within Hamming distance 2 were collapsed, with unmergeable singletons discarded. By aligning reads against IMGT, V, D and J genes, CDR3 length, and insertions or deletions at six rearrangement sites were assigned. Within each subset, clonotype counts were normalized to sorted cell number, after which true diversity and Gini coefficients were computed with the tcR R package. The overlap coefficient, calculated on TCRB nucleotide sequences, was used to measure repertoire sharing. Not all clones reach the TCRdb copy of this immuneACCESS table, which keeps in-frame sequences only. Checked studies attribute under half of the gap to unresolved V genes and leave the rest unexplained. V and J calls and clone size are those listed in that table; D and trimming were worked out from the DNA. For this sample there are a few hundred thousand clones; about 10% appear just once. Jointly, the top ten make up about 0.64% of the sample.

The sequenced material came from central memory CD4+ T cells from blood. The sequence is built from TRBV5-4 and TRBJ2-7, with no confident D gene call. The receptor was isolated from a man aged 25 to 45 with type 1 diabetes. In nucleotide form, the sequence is TGTGCCAGCAGCTCCCCAGCCTACTACGAGCAGTACTTC. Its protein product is CASSSPAYYEQYF.